The rows below give T cell receptor beta chains drawn from one sample of a study of T cell responses to AZD1222 COVID-19 vaccine. Repertoires were generated with immunoSEQ multiplex PCR, while TCRdb's copy carries only in-frame clones and drops some. Of about 100,000 clones listed, around 87% are singletons. The sequencing used peripheral blood, collected on day 0 of MenACWY control vaccination. All receptors come from an adult in good health. The CDR3 runs from the conserved cysteine through the conserved F or W. The D gene is left open where the match is weak. Some rows mark clone size as missing; the rest say once, few, many or name a class of expanded clone.

d_call,j_call,clone_size,v_call,cdr3_nt,cdr3_aa
.,TRBJ1-5,.,TRBV6-5,TGTGCCAGCAGGGAGACAGCTAATCAGCCCCAGCATTTT,CASRETANQPQHF
.,TRBJ2-4,.,TRBV6-5,TGTGCCAGCAGTTACGGGGGCCAGAGTGTGAACATTCAGTACTTC,CASSYGGQSVNIQYF
.,TRBJ1-2,.,TRBV5-5,TGTGCCAGCAGCCCCGGGGGGGACAACTATGGCTACACCTTC,CASSPGGDNYGYTF
.,TRBJ1-2,.,TRBV7-8,TGTGCCAGCAGCTCTTCGACCGGTACGGGCTACACCTTC,CASSSSTGTGYTF
.,TRBJ1-5,.,TRBV19,TGTGCCAGTAGACCGGTCGGGCAGGATTATCAGCCCCAGCATTTT,CASRPVGQDYQPQHF
TRBD2,TRBJ2-7,once,TRBV18,TGTGCCAGCTCCCGCGGGACTAGCGGGAGGTTCACCTACGAGCAGTACTTC,CASSRGTSGRFTYEQYF
.,TRBJ2-2,.,TRBV4-1,TGCGCCAGCAGCCAAGCCCCGGGACAGAACACCGGGGAGCTGTTTTTT,CASSQAPGQNTGELFF
TRBD1,TRBJ1-5,.,TRBV28,TGTGCCAGCACTCCAGGGGGCAACAATCAGCCCCAGCATTTT,CASTPGGNNQPQHF
.,TRBJ1-2,.,TRBV7-8,TGTGCCAGCAGCTCGACAGGAGCGGGAGGCTACACCTTC,CASSSTGAGGYTF
TRBD1,TRBJ1-4,.,TRBV28,TGTGCCAGCAGTCGACAGGGTGCGGGTGAAAAACTGTTTTTT,CASSRQGAGEKLFF
.,TRBJ1-2,.,TRBV28,TGTGCCAGCAGTTTCACAGGGTTGATCTATGGCTACACCTTC,CASSFTGLIYGYTF
.,TRBJ2-5,.,TRBV3-1/TRBV3-2,TGTGCCAGCAGCCAAGCGACCCAGGACCAAGAGACCCAGTACTTC,CASSQATQDQETQYF
.,TRBJ2-3,.,TRBV18,TGTGCCAGCTCACATGCAGATACGCAGTATTTT,CASSHADTQYF
TRBD1,TRBJ1-1,.,TRBV9,TGTGCCAGCAGCGGAGGGACAGGGGGGAGAACTGAAGCTTTCTTT,CASSGGTGGRTEAFF
.,TRBJ1-5,.,TRBV2,TGTGCCAGCAGTGGACAGGGCAATCAGCCCCAGCATTTT,CASSGQGNQPQHF